These T cell receptor beta chains were read from a single sample in a study of T cells in localized non-small cell lung cancer. This table comes from immunoSEQ multiplex PCR, and its TCRdb copy is limited to in-frame clones, with some not included. The data hold tens of thousands of clones, with about 80% observed a single time. Sequencing was performed on PBMCs, taken before any cancer treatment. The receptors shown here come from a man aged 40-75 years with stage II lung adenocarcinoma. CDR3s include the opening cysteine and the closing phenylalanine or tryptophan. D genes are given only for firm matches. Size tells how often a clone was seen (once, few, many) or the class of an expanded clone, and some rows leave it out.

V	size	D	J	DNA	CDR3
TRBV2	.	.	TRBJ2-1	TGTGCCAGCAATGTGCGGAATGAGCAGTTCTTC	CASNVRNEQFF
TRBV6-1	.	.	TRBJ1-1	TGTGCCAGCATTTCCGGTGCGAACACTGAAGCTTTCTTT	CASISGANTEAFF
TRBV4-1	.	.	TRBJ2-3	TGCGCCAGCAGCCAAGGTCAGGGGCCCCGCACAGATACGCAGTATTTT	CASSQGQGPRTDTQYF
TRBV11-2	.	.	TRBJ1-5	TGTGCCAGCAGCTTAGGGGGCAGAGAGCAGCCCCAGCATTTT	CASSLGGREQPQHF
TRBV9	.	.	TRBJ2-7	TGTGCCAGCAGCTCAGGGGTAGGGGAGCAGTACTTC	CASSSGVGEQYF
TRBV6-5	.	TRBD1	TRBJ1-1	TGTGCCAGCAGGGTCACAGGGGGCGGAATCGCTTTCTTT	CASRVTGGGIAFF
TRBV18	.	.	TRBJ1-4	TGTGCCAGCTCACCCCGGACAGTTGCAACTAATGAAAAACTGTTTTTT	CASSPRTVATNEKLFF
TRBV14	.	.	TRBJ1-5	TGTGCCAGCAGCCAGAGGGGTAGCAATCAGCCCCAGCATTTT	CASSQRGSNQPQHF
TRBV6-6	.	.	TRBJ1-5	TGTGCCAGCAGTCAAGGTCAGCCCCAGCATTTT	CASSQGQPQHF
TRBV7-2	.	TRBD2	TRBJ2-3	TGTGCCAGCAGCTTTAGCGGGAGTTCGCAGTATTTT	CASSFSGSSQYF
TRBV7-6	.	TRBD2	TRBJ2-3	TGTGCCAGCAGCTTAGCGGTCTCAGGGGGGACTAGCGGTGACACTAGCACAGATACGCAGTATTTT	CASSLAVSGGTSGDTSTDTQYF
TRBV19	.	TRBD2	TRBJ2-3	TGTGCCAGTAGTAGGACTAGCGGGAGGACAGATACGCAGTATTTT	CASSRTSGRTDTQYF
TRBV5-1	.	.	TRBJ1-4	TGCGCCAGCAGCCCCGGGTGGCCTAATGAAAAACTGTTTTTT	CASSPGWPNEKLFF
TRBV19	.	TRBD1	TRBJ2-3	TGTGCCAGTAGTAGGGACAGGGGGGCAGATACGCAGTATTTT	CASSRDRGADTQYF
TRBV2	.	.	TRBJ1-5	TGTGCCAGCAGGCGGACGGGGAATCAGCCCCAGCATTTT	CASRRTGNQPQHF
TRBV4-1	few	TRBD1	TRBJ2-7	TGCGCCAGCAGCCAAGTCGCGGGGACAGGGAAGGGCGAGCAGTACTTC	CASSQVAGTGKGEQYF
TRBV4-2	.	.	TRBJ2-4	TGTGCCAGCAGCCCCTCCGAGGTGCCGGCCAAAAACATTCAGTACTTC	CASSPSEVPAKNIQYF
TRBV27	.	.	TRBJ1-1	TGTGCCAGCAGTTTATTTTCTTCGGGAGGGGCGAACACTGAAGCTTTCTTT	CASSLFSSGGANTEAFF
TRBV7-3	.	.	TRBJ1-1	TGTGCCAGCAGCTCCCAGACAGGGAACACTGAAGCTTTCTTT	CASSSQTGNTEAFF
TRBV6-1	.	.	TRBJ2-6	TGTGCCAGCAGTGACGGCGGGGTGAGGTTCTCTGGGGCCAACGTCCTGACTTTC	CASSDGGVRFSGANVLTF
TRBV27	.	TRBD1	TRBJ2-1	TGTGCCAGCACTTTACAGGGGGCCTCCTACAATGAGCAGTTCTTC	CASTLQGASYNEQFF
TRBV19	.	TRBD1	TRBJ1-5	TGTGCCAGTAGGAGATTACAGGGGAATCAGCCCCAGCATTTT	CASRRLQGNQPQHF
TRBV6-5	.	.	TRBJ2-7	TGTGCCAGCAGTCCGGCGAAGGGGAGCTCCTACGAGCAGTACTTC	CASSPAKGSSYEQYF
TRBV12-5	.	.	TRBJ2-4	TGTGCTAGTTCGGCCGGGAACATTCAGTACTTC	CASSAGNIQYF
TRBV10-2	.	.	TRBJ1-3	TGCGCCAGCAGTGAAGGGGCTGGAAACACCATATATTTT	CASSEGAGNTIYF
TRBV6-5	.	.	TRBJ2-7	TGTGCCAGCAAAACAGGAGGGATCTACGAGCAGTACTTC	CASKTGGIYEQYF
TRBV28	.	.	TRBJ1-4	TGTGCCAGCAGTTTTCGAGTGTGGGCGCGTCGTGAAAAACTGTTTTTT	CASSFRVWARREKLFF
TRBV5-1	once	.	TRBJ2-2	TGCGCCAGCAGCTTGGTTGAGGGCGGGGAGCTGTTTTTT	CASSLVEGGELFF